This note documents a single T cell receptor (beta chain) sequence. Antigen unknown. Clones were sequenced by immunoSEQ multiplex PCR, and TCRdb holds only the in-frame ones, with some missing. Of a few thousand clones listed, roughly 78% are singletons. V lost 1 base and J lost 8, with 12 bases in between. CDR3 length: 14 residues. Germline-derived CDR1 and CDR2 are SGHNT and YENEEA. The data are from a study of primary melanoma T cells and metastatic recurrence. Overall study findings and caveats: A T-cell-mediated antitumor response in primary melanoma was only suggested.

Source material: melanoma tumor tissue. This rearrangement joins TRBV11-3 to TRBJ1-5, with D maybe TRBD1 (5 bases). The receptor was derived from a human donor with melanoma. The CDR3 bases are TGTGCCAGCAGCTTAGTTGGTCAGGGTAAGCCCCAGCATTTT. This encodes CASSLVGQGKPQHF.